The sequence of this T cell receptor (beta chain) was determined in a study of blood T cell repertoires in COVID-19. Study at large: T cells, B-cell-depleted T cells, or PBMCs provided the cDNA or gDNA that served as material.

With respect to this clone: A junction boundary mismatches the germline segment, possibly from a read error.

CDR1 and CDR2 (germline): SSHAT, FNYEAQ (reference sequence). The CDR3 spans 16 residues. Authors' processing steps: Scientists estimated how many nucleated cells there were by amplifying reference gene primers. Sequenced by immunoSEQ multiplex PCR; TCRdb stores in-frame clones only, minus some. The V and J calls and clone size were taken over from that table, and D and trimming were inferred from the DNA. The repertoire holds 120,000 to 150,000 clones, with more than 75% as singletons. This chain links TRBV7-7 with TRBJ2-5, with 11 nucleotides matching TRBD2. Sequencing input: peripheral blood. This sequence was found in a human donor in a cohort sampled during active COVID-19. The CDR3 DNA reads as TGTGCTAGCAGCTTATGGCTAGCGGGGGGAAAAGAGACCCAGTACTTC. Protein: CASSLWLAGGKETQYF. The full variable domain, with the rest looked up from reference TRBV7-7 and TRBJ2-5, is GAGVSQSPRYKVTKRGQDVTLRCDPISSHATLYWYQQALGQGPEFLTYFNYEAQPDKSGLPSDRFSAERPEGSISTLTIQRTEQRDSAMYRCASSLWLAGGKETQYFGPGTRLLVL.